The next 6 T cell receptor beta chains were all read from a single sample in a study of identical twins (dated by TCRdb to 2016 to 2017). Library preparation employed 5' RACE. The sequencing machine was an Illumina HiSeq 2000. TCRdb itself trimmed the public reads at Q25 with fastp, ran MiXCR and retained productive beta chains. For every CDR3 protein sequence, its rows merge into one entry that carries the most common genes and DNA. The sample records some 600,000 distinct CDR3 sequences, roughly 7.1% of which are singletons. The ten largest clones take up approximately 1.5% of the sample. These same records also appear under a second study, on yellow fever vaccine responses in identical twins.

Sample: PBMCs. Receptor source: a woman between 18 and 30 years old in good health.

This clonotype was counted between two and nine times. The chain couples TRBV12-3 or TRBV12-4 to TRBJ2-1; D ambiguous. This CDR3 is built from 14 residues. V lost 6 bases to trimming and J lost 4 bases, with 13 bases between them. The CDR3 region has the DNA TGTGCCAGCAGCCTCCGAGAACTGTACAATGAGCAGTTCTTC. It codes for CASSLRELYNEQFF.

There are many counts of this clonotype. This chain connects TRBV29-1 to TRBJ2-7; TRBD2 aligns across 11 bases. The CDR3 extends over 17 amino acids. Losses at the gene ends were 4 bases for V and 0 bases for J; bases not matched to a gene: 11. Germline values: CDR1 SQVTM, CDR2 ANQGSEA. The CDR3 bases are TGCAGCGTTGGTCGGCTAGCGGGAGGCCCTAACTCCTACGAGCAGTACTTC. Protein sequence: CSVGRLAGGPNSYEQYF.

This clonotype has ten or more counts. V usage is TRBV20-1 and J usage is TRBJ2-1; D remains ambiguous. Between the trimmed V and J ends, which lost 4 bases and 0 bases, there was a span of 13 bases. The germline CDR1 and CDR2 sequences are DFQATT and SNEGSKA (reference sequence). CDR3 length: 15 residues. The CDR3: CSAIGGETSYNEQFF. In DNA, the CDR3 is TGCAGTGCTATTGGCGGAGAGACCTCCTACAATGAGCAGTTCTTC.

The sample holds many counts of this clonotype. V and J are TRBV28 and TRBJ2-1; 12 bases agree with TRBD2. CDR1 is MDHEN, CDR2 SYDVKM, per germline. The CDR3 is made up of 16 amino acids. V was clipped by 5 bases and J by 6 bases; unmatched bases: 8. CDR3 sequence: CASSKPSGGGSNEQFF. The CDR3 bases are TGTGCCAGCAGTAAACCTAGCGGGGGGGGATCCAATGAGCAGTTCTTC. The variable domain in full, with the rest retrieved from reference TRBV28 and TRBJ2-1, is DVKVTQSSRYLVKRTGEKVFLECVQDMDHENMFWYRQDPGLGLRLIYFSYDVKMKEKGDIPEGYSVSREKKERFSLILESASTNQTSMYLCASSKPSGGGSNEQFFGPGTRLTVL.

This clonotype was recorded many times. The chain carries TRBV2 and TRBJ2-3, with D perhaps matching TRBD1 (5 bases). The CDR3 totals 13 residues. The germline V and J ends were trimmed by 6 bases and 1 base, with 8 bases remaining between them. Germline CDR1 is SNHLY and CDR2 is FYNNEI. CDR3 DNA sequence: TGTGCCAGCAGACAGGCAGGCACAGATACGCAGTATTTT. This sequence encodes CASRQAGTDTQYF.

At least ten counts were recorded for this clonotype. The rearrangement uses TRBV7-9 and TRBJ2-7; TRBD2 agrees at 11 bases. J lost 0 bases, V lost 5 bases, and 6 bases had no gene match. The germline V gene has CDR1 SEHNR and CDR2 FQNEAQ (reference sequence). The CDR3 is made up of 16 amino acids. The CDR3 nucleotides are TGTGCCAGCAGCCCTAGCGGGGGGACCCACTCCTACGAGCAGTACGTC. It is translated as CASSPSGGTHSYEQYV.